The source of this T cell receptor (beta chain) is a study of graft-versus-host responses after intestinal transplantation. Study as a whole: Grafts that recipients had were multivisceral, liver-intestinal, or isolated intestinal transplants. All of the recipients had induction that used anti-thymocyte globulin, then tacrolimus and steroids for around three years.

Germline values: CDR1 SNHLY, CDR2 FYNNEI. The CDR3 loop spans 14 amino acids. V was pared by 8 bases and J by 4 bases, with 18 bases between. Investigators treated the graft tissue so that it released intraepithelial and lamina propria lymphocytes. Findings and limits, study-wide: Detection of GvH clones occurred in recipient marrow, and some had their first appearance in ileum or blood. Allograft clonal ratios (graft-versus-host to host-versus-graft) were high in patients who had graft-donor T cell macrochimerism.

Note on this clone: The target antigen is unknown.

Clones were sequenced by immunoSEQ multiplex PCR, and TCRdb holds only the in-frame ones, with some missing. The repertoire holds about 16,000 clones, with approximately 83% as singletons. This clonotype was obtained from a human patient who received an intestinal transplant, so some T cells may come from the graft donor. This sequence joins TRBV2 and TRBJ2-7, with D hard to call. Sequenced material: ileum tissue, taken around 580 days after intestinal transplantation. The CDR3 loop is CASQVSLGGYEQYF. CDR3 nucleotide sequence: TGTGCCAGCCAAGTCTCCCTAGGTGGGTACGAGCAGTACTTC.